The clone carrying this T cell receptor beta chain was detected only a few times. This CDR3 is 13 amino acids long. CDR1 and CDR2 (germline): ENHRY, SYGVKD. V dropped 5 bases and J dropped 6 bases, with 12 bases sitting between them. TCRdb used MiXCR to reprocess the RT-PCR reads, holding one entry per CDR3 protein. This table holds more than 550,000 distinct CDR3 sequences, over 12% found once. This clonotype was obtained from a female donor in good health, serving as a healthy control. Material for sequencing was memory CD4+ T cells from blood. The rearrangement uses TRBV10-3 and TRBJ2-3; TRBD2 is a possible D gene (5 bases). The CDR3 region has the DNA TGTGCCATCAGTCAGCGGTCCCCGGATACGCAGTATTTT. Encoded protein: CAISQRSPDTQYF.